These 10 T cell receptor beta chains came from one sample sequenced in a study of blood T cell repertoires in COVID-19. Sequencing was performed with immunoSEQ multiplex PCR; in TCRdb, only in-frame clones are kept and a portion is missing. Among 390,000 or so clones listed, roughly 86% were seen once. Material: peripheral blood. These TCRs come from a woman aged 25 to 39 with COVID-19, enrolled during active disease.

The chain recombines TRBV1 with TRBJ2-1; TRBD2, the D gene given by the table, was not confirmed from the DNA. TRBV1 constitutes a pseudogene. The CDR3 is made up of 16 amino acids. The CDR3 sequence is CTSSQAGFPKADEQFF. CDR3 DNA sequence: TGCACCAGCAGCCAAGCGGGGTTCCCAAAAGCCGATGAGCAGTTCTTC.

This clone was recorded only once. The gene calls are TRBV4-1 and TRBJ2-7; 10 bases fit TRBD2. Germline V gene data show CDR1 as MGHRA and CDR2 as YSYEKL. This CDR3 comprises 16 residues. V shed 0 bases, J shed 3 bases, and the junction held 5 bases outside the gene matches. For the CDR3, the DNA is TGCGCCAGCAGCCAAGAATTGAGGACTAGCGGCTACGAGCAGTACTTC. Its protein is CASSQELRTSGYEQYF.

This chain connects TRBV19 to TRBJ1-5, with D maybe TRBD1 (5 bases). CDR3 size: 16 residues. In germline, CDR1 is LNHDA, CDR2 SQIVND (reference sequence). Deletions cut 4 bases from V and 3 bases from J, with 16 bases between. The CDR3 DNA follows: TGTGCCAGTAGTAAGAGAGCCAGGGCCTTCAATCAGCCCCAGCATTTT. Translating it yields CASSKRARAFNQPQHF.

This sequence joins TRBV14 and TRBJ2-7; D is ambiguous. Germline V lookup: CDR1 SGHDN, CDR2 FVKESK. V lost 1 base to trimming and J lost 2 bases, with 9 bases between them. This CDR3 has 14 residues. CDR3 in DNA: TGTGCCAGCAGCCAAGGACTTCCTCCCTACGAGCAGTACTTC. Its protein product is CASSQGLPPYEQYF.

The table lists this clone with a few counts. The J gene is TRBJ2-3, the V gene TRBV10-1; 9 nucleotides line up with TRBD1. In germline, CDR1 is WNHNN, CDR2 SYGVQD (reference sequence). V trimming: 3 bases; J trimming: 2 bases; junction bases outside the gene matches: 15. The CDR3 contains 19 residues. This chain's CDR3 is CASSESRMRDRGDTDTQYF. For the CDR3, the DNA is TGCGCCAGCAGTGAAAGTCGAATGAGAGACAGGGGGGACACAGATACGCAGTATTTT.

This chain connects TRBV10-1 to TRBJ2-3; D is unclear. The CDR3 sequence is 15 residues long. Germline assignment: CDR1 WNHNN and CDR2 SYGVQD (reference sequence). Trimming cost V 4 bases and J 3 bases, with 14 bases left between them. The CDR3 nucleotides read TGCGCCAGCAGTGGCACAGACCGAAGGACAGATACGCAGTATTTT. Its protein is CASSGTDRRTDTQYF.

This rearrangement joins TRBV7-9 to TRBJ1-4; 9 nucleotides match TRBD1. J was trimmed by 5 bases and V by 7 bases; bases with no gene match: 8. Per the germline V gene, CDR1 is SEHNR and CDR2 is FQNEAQ (reference sequence). This CDR3 is built from 15 residues. As DNA, the CDR3 is TGTGCCAGCACACCCGGACAGGGGCCCAATGAAAAACTGTTTTTT. Amino acids: CASTPGQGPNEKLFF.

This clone was counted a few times. This chain joins TRBV4-1 and TRBJ1-2; maybe TRBD1 (6 bases). V was shortened by 1 base and J by 3 bases, with 15 bases between the two germline ends. Germline V gene data show CDR1 as MGHRA and CDR2 as YSYEKL. CDR3 length: 16 amino acids. In DNA, the CDR3 is TGCGCCAGCAGCCAAGCCCCAGGGGCCACGGACTATGGCTACACCTTC. This translates into CASSQAPGATDYGYTF.

The chain joins TRBV7-9 to TRBJ2-2; D perhaps matches TRBD2 (6 bases). This CDR3 has 15 amino acids. V was shortened by 2 bases and J by 7 bases, with 14 bases between the two germline ends. Germline CDR1 reads SEHNR; CDR2 reads FQNEAQ (reference sequence). CDR3: CASSLLLGGSGELFF. DNA of the CDR3: TGTGCCAGCAGCTTACTCTTGGGGGGTAGCGGGGAGCTGTTTTTT.

This clone has only one observation. V gene TRBV7-6 combines with J gene TRBJ1-5, with 9 bases identical to TRBD1. V shed 1 base and J 4 bases; nucleotides not matched to a gene: 2. This CDR3 contains 15 residues. The V gene's germline CDR1 is SGHVS and CDR2 FNYEAQ. The CDR3, as DNA: TGTGCCAGCAGCTTAGGGACAGGGGATAATCAGCCCCAGCATTTT. It specifies CASSLGTGDNQPQHF.